This TCR beta chain comes out of a study of immune heterogeneity within non-small cell lung tumors. The TCR beta CDR3 region underwent multiplex PCR amplification with 32 V and 13 J primers. TCRdb recomputed calls from the multiplex PCR reads with MiXCR, one row per CDR3 protein. Among about 15,000 distinct CDR3 sequences listed, around 27% were seen once. Bulk tumor genomic DNA constituted the template, at 550 to 750 ng per sample. During surgery, each primary tumor gave multiple biopsies spaced as far apart as possible. Patients went through curative surgery, and their non-small cell lung cancer was untreated and newly diagnosed. Patients newly diagnosed with non-small cell lung cancer and having curative-intent surgery served as donors. CDR3 length: 19 amino acids. Germline assignment: CDR1 DFQATT and CDR2 SNEGSKA (reference sequence). Notes on the study in general: There were identical dominant CDR3 beta clonotypes recurring across tumor sites within a patient, together with site-unique high-frequency clones.

Regarding this clonotype: Its target is not known. The junction does not match germline at one end; this may be a read error.

Sequencing was carried out using lung tumor tissue. The rearrangement links TRBV20-1 to TRBJ2-6; TRBD2 matches 10 bases. The source is a man aged 35 to 55 with non-small cell lung cancer. CDR3 sequence reads: CSARESSGRTRSWANVLTF. The CDR3 DNA is TGCAGTGCTAGAGAGAGTAGCGGGAGGACCCGCTCTTGGGCCAACGTCCTGACTTTC.